The sequence of this TCR beta chain was determined in a study of shared clonotypes between healthy human individuals. General study points: It was anticipated that sequencing depth would influence how many clonotypes donors shared.

A word on this clone: Its antigen is currently unknown.

The V and J ends lost 1 base and 6 bases respectively, with 12 bases between them. Germline CDR1 reads SGHRS; CDR2 reads YFSETQ. This CDR3 contains 14 residues. Here immunoSEQ multiplex PCR was the method, and the copy in TCRdb shows in-frame clones only, minus some. The sample shows millions of clones, approximately 90% of them seen only once. Sequenced: naive CD4+ T cells sorted from blood. Sample subset: CD45RA+ positively selected. The chain has TRBV5-1 and TRBJ2-3; D is ambiguous. The source of this sequence is a man younger than 35 in good health. CDR3 sequence reads: CASSLTPLGDTQYF. The DNA of the CDR3 is TGCGCCAGCAGCTTGACCCCCTTGGGGGATACGCAGTATTTT.